Listed here are 21 T cell receptor beta chains from one sample, sequenced in a study of shared clonotypes between healthy human individuals. Profiled with immunoSEQ multiplex PCR; TCRdb holds only in-frame clones, not every one. Found here are millions of clones, roughly 96% of them singletons; the top ten hold 0.13%. The sequenced sample consisted of naive CD4+ T cells sorted from blood. Subset defined: CD45RA+ positively selected. Receptors originate from a man in his late teens or twenties in good health.

This clone was seen just once. J is TRBJ2-1 and V is TRBV9, with 7 positions matching TRBD1. Losses at the gene ends were 2 bases for V and 5 bases for J; bases not matched to a gene: 4. CDR3 length equals 14 residues. The V gene's germline CDR1 is SGDLS and CDR2 YYNGEE. CDR3 sequence: CASSVLQGNNEQFF. CDR3 DNA: TGTGCCAGCAGCGTGTTACAGGGGAACAATGAGCAGTTCTTC. The entire variable domain, with the rest obtained from reference TRBV9 and TRBJ2-1, is as follows: DSGVTQTPKHLITATGQRVTLRCSPRSGDLSVYWYQQSLDQGLQFLIQYYNGEERAKGNILERFSAQQFPDLHSELNLSSLELGDSALYFCASSVLQGNNEQFFGPGTRLTVL.

This chain joins TRBV5-4 and TRBJ2-7, with 11 bases fitting TRBD1. The CDR3 contains 15 residues. Per germline, CDR1 SGHNT and CDR2 YYREEE (reference sequence). V trimming: 4 bases; J trimming: 5 bases; junction bases outside the gene matches: 8. The CDR3 spells CASSIGQGAWNEQYF. The CDR3 DNA follows: TGTGCCAGCAGCATCGGACAGGGGGCTTGGAACGAGCAGTACTTC.

V is TRBV7-8 and J is TRBJ2-7; TRBD2 might be the D (6 bases). V lost 5 bases and J 2 bases, leaving 13 bases between the germline ends. Looked up from germline, CDR1 is SGHVS and CDR2 is FQNEAQ. This CDR3 is built from 14 residues. The CDR3: CASSHRDSTYEQYF. The CDR3 DNA sequence: TGTGCCAGCAGCCATAGGGACTCTACCTACGAGCAGTACTTC.

This sequence joins TRBV7-6 and TRBJ2-7, with 11 bases identical to TRBD2. Germline CDR1 and CDR2: SGHVS and FNYEAQ. The junction had 8 bases not matched to a gene; V was cut back by 2 bases and J by 2 bases. The CDR3 extends over 17 amino acids. Written as DNA, the CDR3 is TGTGCCAGCAGCTTACTACTAGCGGGAGTTACCACCTACGAGCAGTACTTC. Its protein product is CASSLLLAGVTTYEQYF.

This clone appeared once. The chain has TRBV7-2 and TRBJ2-2, with TRBD2 matching over 16 bases. CDR1 and CDR2 (germline): SGHTA, FQGNSA. Germline trimming cut 3 bases from V and 4 bases from J; bases unmatched to any gene: 8. This CDR3 contains 19 residues. CDR3 amino acids: CASSLPGLAGGPPTGELFF. The CDR3 bases are TGTGCCAGCAGCTTGCCGGGACTAGCGGGAGGGCCTCCCACCGGGGAGCTGTTTTTT.

The chain employs TRBV6-1 and TRBJ1-4; 8 bases align to TRBD1. Germline trimming cut 6 bases from V and 6 bases from J; bases unmatched to any gene: 6. This CDR3 has 14 residues. Germline loops: CDR1 MNHNS, CDR2 SASEGT. This CDR3 is CASSLDRADEKLFF. The CDR3 region has the DNA TGTGCCAGCAGCCTGGACAGGGCAGATGAAAAACTGTTTTTT.

The CDR3, as DNA: TGTGCCAGCAGTGACTCAAATGGCAGGGGGCGCGGCACTGAAGCTTTCTTT. It is translated as CASSDSNGRGRGTEAFF. The V and J genes are TRBV6-4 and TRBJ1-1; 8 bases agree with TRBD1. Trimming removed 0 bases from V and 4 bases from J; junction bases left unmatched: 10. Germline values: CDR1 MRHNA, CDR2 SNTAGT. The CDR3 loop spans 17 amino acids.

The chain combines TRBV5-1 with TRBJ2-5; no clear D gene. CDR1 is SGHRS, CDR2 YFSETQ, per germline. Trimming removed 0 bases from V and 2 bases from J, with 11 bases in between. The CDR3 consists of 15 residues. CDR3 coding DNA: TGCGCCAGCAGCTTGGCACGGCCCCAACAAGAGACCCAGTACTTC. This encodes CASSLARPQQETQYF.

This chain links TRBV6-6 with TRBJ1-6, with a weak D call TRBD1 (6 bases). The germline V and J ends were trimmed by 5 bases and 10 bases, with 9 bases remaining between them. The CDR3 sequence is 12 residues long. Germline loops: CDR1 MNHNY, CDR2 SVGAGI (reference sequence). CDR3 region: CASSHRESPLHF. Written as DNA, the CDR3 is TGTGCCAGCAGTCACAGGGAATCACCCCTCCACTTT.

This chain uses TRBV5-6 with TRBJ1-5, with D uncertain. CDR1 is SGHDT and CDR2 is YYEEEE in the germline V gene. Trimming removed 3 bases from V and 3 bases from J, with 4 bases in between. The CDR3 length is 12 residues. Here the CDR3 reads CASSSNNQPQHF. The DNA of the CDR3 is TGTGCCAGCAGCTCGAACAATCAGCCCCAGCATTTT.

The chain recombines TRBV6-6 with TRBJ1-1; D is possibly TRBD1 (5 bases). The CDR3 has 14 amino acids. The V and J ends lost 7 bases and 1 base respectively, with 13 bases between them. CDR1 is MNHNY and CDR2 is SVGAGI in the germline V gene (reference sequence). The CDR3 loop reads CASTPAGPNTEAFF. The CDR3 DNA reads TGTGCCAGCACCCCGGCAGGGCCGAACACTGAAGCTTTCTTT.

The genes are TRBV7-6 and TRBJ2-3; D remains ambiguous. The CDR3 totals 13 residues. V was pared by 5 bases and J by 6 bases, with 12 bases between. Germline loops: CDR1 SGHVS, CDR2 FNYEAQ. DNA of the CDR3: TGTGCCAGCAGCGATCGGTTGGGGGATACGCAGTATTTT. It translates to CASSDRLGDTQYF.

The chain is built from TRBV6-1 and TRBJ2-7, with no clear D. The CDR3 is 13 residues long. The germline V and J ends were trimmed by 10 bases and 7 bases, with 20 bases remaining between them. The germline V gene has CDR1 MNHNS and CDR2 SASEGT. The CDR3 loop reads CATLMTLPREQYF. The CDR3 DNA is TGTGCCACCCTTATGACTCTTCCTAGGGAGCAGTACTTC.

V and J are TRBV5-1 and TRBJ2-1; no clear D gene. V was cut by 5 bases and J by 0 bases, with 12 bases left in between. There are 15 residues in the CDR3. Germline values: CDR1 SGHRS, CDR2 YFSETQ. The CDR3 spells CASSIQADSYNEQFF. In nucleotides, the CDR3 is TGCGCCAGCAGTATTCAGGCCGACTCCTACAATGAGCAGTTCTTC.

The genes are TRBV6-5 and TRBJ2-7; 12 bases are a match to TRBD2. In germline, CDR1 is MNHEY, CDR2 SVGAGI. This CDR3 region has 15 residues. The CDR3 region has the DNA TGTGCAACCGGGACTAGCGGGCCCCCCTCCTACGAGCAGTACTTC. This codes for CATGTSGPPSYEQYF.

V gene TRBV7-3 combines with J gene TRBJ2-5, with no clear D. The CDR3 extends over 13 amino acids. V was pared by 4 bases and J by 2 bases, with 8 bases between. CDR1 is SGHTA and CDR2 is FQGTGA in the germline V gene. In nucleotides, the CDR3 is TGTGCCAGCAGCTGGACCCAGCAAGAGACCCAGTACTTC. Protein product: CASSWTQQETQYF.

The V and J genes are TRBV9 and TRBJ1-6; D is unresolved. The V gene lost 0 bases and the J gene lost 6 bases, with 10 bases spanning the gap. The CDR3 has 15 residues. CDR1 SGDLS and CDR2 YYNGEE come from the germline V gene. The CDR3 loop reads CASSVGRHPNSPLHF. CDR3 in DNA: TGTGCCAGCAGCGTAGGGCGGCACCCTAATTCACCCCTCCACTTT.

The chain employs TRBV5-1 and TRBJ2-3; TRBD1 is a possible D gene (5 bases). The CDR3 consists of 14 residues. Germline V gene sequence: CDR1 SGHRS, CDR2 YFSETQ. V gave up 4 bases and J gave up 2 bases, with 11 bases separating them. CDR3 sequence: CASSTSGATDTQYF. The CDR3, as DNA: TGCGCCAGCAGCACCAGTGGGGCCACAGATACGCAGTATTTT. The full variable domain, with the rest looked up from reference TRBV5-1 and TRBJ2-3, is KAGVTQTPRYLIKTRGQQVTLSCSPISGHRSVSWYQQTPGQGLQFLFEYFSETQRNKGNFPGRFSGRQFSNSRSEMNVSTLELGDSALYLCASSTSGATDTQYFGPGTRLTVL.

The chain links TRBV5-1 to TRBJ2-7, with D perhaps TRBD1 or TRBD2 (5 bases each). Per the germline V gene, CDR1 is SGHRS and CDR2 is YFSETQ. The V gene lost 2 bases and the J gene lost 3 bases, with 9 bases spanning the gap. This CDR3 has 13 amino acids. The CDR3 DNA follows: TGCGCCAGCAGCTTTGAGGGGAACTACGAGCAGTACTTC. It yields the protein CASSFEGNYEQYF.

This clone came up once. The chain joins TRBV7-9 to TRBJ2-1; the D gene is possibly TRBD2 (6 bases). Germline V gene data show CDR1 as SEHNR and CDR2 as FQNEAQ (reference sequence). Trimming left V 3 bases short and J 7 bases short, with 16 bases between. CDR3 length: 15 residues. CDR3 amino acids: CASSFMRLAANEQFF. The CDR3 coding sequence is TGTGCCAGCAGCTTTATGAGGTTAGCGGCAAATGAGCAGTTCTTC. Combining the CDR3 with reference TRBV7-9 and TRBJ2-1 gives the whole variable domain DTGVSQNPRHKITKRGQNVTFRCDPISEHNRLYWYRQTLGQGPEFLTYFQNEAQLEKSRLLSDRFSAERPKGSFSTLEIQRTEQGDSAMYLCASSFMRLAANEQFFGPGTRLTVL.

The chain is built from TRBV6-1 and TRBJ2-3; 12 bases map to TRBD1. The ends lost 4 bases at V and 6 bases at J; junction bases unmatched: 5. Germline-derived CDR1 and CDR2 are MNHNS and SASEGT. This CDR3 spans 15 amino acids. The CDR3 spells CASSGGQGAWDTQYF. In DNA form, the CDR3 reads TGTGCCAGCAGTGGGGGACAGGGGGCTTGGGATACGCAGTATTTT.